One T cell receptor beta chain is described in this entry. In the original analysis: Reference gene primers were amplified, and this amplification served to estimate nucleated cell counts. The method was immunoSEQ multiplex PCR; TCRdb's version includes in-frame clones alone and lacks a portion of them. D and trimming come from the DNA, and the V and J calls and clone size come from that table. This sample carries 50,000 to 75,000 clones, around three quarters of them seen once, and the ten largest clones take under 4%. These data come from a study of blood T cell repertoires in COVID-19. Study-level background: The analysed material was cDNA or gDNA that came from T cells, B-cell-depleted T cells, or PBMCs.

Trimming left V 1 base short and J 4 bases short, with 8 bases between. The CDR3 sequence is 13 residues long. What was sequenced was peripheral blood. J is TRBJ2-7 and V is TRBV12-3 or TRBV12-4, with D possibly being TRBD2 (6 bases). This sequence originates from a man between 60 and 70 years old with acute or convalescent COVID-19. The CDR3 here is CASSLVGGYEQYF. The DNA of the CDR3 is TGTGCCAGCAGTTTAGTCGGGGGTTACGAGCAGTACTTC.